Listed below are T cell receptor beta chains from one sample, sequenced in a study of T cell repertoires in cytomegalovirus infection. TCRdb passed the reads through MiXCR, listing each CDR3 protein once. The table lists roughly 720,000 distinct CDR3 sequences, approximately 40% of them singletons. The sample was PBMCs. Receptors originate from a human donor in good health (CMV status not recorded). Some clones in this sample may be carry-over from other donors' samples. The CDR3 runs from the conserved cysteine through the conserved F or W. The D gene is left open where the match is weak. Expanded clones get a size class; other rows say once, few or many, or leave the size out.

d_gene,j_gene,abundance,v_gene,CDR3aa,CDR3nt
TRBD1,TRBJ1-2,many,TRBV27,CASRFTGVGYGYTF,TGTGCCAGCAGGTTTACAGGGGTGGGGTATGGCTACACCTTC
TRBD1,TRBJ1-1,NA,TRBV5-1,CASSLEGTGLGTEAFF,TGCGCCAGCAGCTTGGAGGGGACAGGTTTGGGCACTGAAGCTTTCTTT
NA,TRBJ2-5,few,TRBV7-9,CASSFTGNLRETQYF,TGTGCCAGCAGCTTCACAGGGAATTTGAGGGAGACCCAGTACTTC
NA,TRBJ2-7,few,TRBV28,CASSSTGTLTYEQYF,TGTGCCAGCAGTTCGACCGGGACTCTAACCTACGAGCAGTACTTC
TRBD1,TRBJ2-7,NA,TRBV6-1,CASSVPHRGLYEQYF,TGTGCCAGCAGCGTACCGCACAGGGGGCTATACGAGCAGTACTTC
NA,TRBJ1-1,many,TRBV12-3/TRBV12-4,CASSFPKGGAFF,TGTGCCAGCAGTTTCCCCAAGGGAGGAGCTTTCTTT
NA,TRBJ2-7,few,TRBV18,CASSPPGSLTYEQYF,TGTGCCAGCTCACCGCCCGGGAGTCTTACCTACGAGCAGTACTTC
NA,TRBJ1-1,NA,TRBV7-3,CASSLKTDTEAFF,TGTGCCAGCAGCTTAAAAACGGACACTGAAGCTTTCTTT
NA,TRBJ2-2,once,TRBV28,CASSTNANTGELFF,TGTGCCAGCTCTACAAATGCGAACACCGGGGAGCTGTTTTTT
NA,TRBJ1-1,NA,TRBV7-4,CASSLVSGKSEAFF,TGTGCCAGCAGCTTAGTCTCAGGGAAGTCTGAAGCTTTCTTT
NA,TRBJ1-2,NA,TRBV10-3,CAISAVDNYGYTF,TGTGCCATCAGTGCCGTAGATAACTATGGCTACACCTTC